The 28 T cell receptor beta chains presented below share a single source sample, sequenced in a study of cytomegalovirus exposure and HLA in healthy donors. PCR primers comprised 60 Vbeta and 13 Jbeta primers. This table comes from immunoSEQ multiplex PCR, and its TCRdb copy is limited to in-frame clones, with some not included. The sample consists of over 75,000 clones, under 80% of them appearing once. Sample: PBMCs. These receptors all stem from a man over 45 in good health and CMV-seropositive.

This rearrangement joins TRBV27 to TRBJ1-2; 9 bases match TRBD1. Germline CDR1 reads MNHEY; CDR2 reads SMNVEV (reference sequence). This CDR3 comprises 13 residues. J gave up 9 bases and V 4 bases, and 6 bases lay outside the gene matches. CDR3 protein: CASSSDRGARYTF. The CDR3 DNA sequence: TGTGCCAGCAGTTCGGACAGGGGAGCGCGCTACACCTTC.

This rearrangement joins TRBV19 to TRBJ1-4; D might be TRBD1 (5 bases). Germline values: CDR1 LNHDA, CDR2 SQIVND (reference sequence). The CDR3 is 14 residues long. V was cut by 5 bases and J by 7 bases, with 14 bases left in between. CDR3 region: CASSPWQGGEKLFF. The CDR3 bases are TGTGCCAGTAGTCCCTGGCAGGGAGGTGAAAAACTGTTTTTT.

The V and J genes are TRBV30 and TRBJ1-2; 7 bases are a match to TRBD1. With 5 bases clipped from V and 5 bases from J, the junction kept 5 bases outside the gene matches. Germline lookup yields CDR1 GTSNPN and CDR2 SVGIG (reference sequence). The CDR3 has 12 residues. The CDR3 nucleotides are TGTGCCTGGGCGGGACAGTCGTATGGCTACACCTTC. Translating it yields CAWAGQSYGYTF. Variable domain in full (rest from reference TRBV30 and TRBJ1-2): SQTIHQWPATLVQPVGSPLSLECTVEGTSNPNLYWYRQAAGRGLQLLFYSVGIGQISSEVPQNLSASRPQDRQFILSSKKLLLSDSGFYLCAWAGQSYGYTFGSGTRLTVV.

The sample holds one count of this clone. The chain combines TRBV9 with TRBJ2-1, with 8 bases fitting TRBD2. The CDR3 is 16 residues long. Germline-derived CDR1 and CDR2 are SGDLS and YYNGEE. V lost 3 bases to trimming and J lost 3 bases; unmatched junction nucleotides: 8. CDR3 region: CASSAGSGGFYNEQFF. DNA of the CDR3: TGTGCCAGCAGCGCAGGGAGCGGGGGATTCTACAATGAGCAGTTCTTC.

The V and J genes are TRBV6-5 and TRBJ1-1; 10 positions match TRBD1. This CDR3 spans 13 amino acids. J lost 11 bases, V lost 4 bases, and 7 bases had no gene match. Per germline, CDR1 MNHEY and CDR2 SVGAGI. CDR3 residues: CASSSPDRGHAFF. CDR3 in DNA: TGTGCCAGCAGTTCTCCCGACAGGGGGCATGCTTTCTTT.

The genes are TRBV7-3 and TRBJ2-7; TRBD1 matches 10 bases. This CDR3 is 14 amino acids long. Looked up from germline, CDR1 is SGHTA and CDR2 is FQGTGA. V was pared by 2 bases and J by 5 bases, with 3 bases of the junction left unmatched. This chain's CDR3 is CASSLRQGANEQYF. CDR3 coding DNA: TGTGCCAGCAGCTTACGACAGGGGGCTAACGAGCAGTACTTC.

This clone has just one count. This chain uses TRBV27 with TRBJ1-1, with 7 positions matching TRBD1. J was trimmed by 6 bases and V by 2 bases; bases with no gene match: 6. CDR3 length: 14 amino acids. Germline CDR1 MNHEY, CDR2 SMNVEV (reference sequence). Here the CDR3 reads CASSLGQAVAEAFF. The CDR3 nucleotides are TGTGCCAGCAGTTTAGGACAGGCGGTGGCTGAAGCTTTCTTT.

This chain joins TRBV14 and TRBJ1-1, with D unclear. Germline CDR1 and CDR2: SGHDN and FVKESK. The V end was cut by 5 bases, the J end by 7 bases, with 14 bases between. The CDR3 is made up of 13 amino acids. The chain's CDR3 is CASSLFTSGEAFF. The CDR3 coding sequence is TGTGCCAGCAGCTTGTTCACCAGTGGTGAAGCTTTCTTT.

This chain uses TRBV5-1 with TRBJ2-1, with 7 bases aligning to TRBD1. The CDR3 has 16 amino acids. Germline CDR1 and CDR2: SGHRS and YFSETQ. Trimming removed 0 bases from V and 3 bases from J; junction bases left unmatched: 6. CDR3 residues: CASSLAGAGGYNEQFF. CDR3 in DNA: TGCGCCAGCAGCTTGGCCGGAGCAGGGGGCTACAATGAGCAGTTCTTC.

CDR3 residues: CASSQGQWGNEKLFF. The CDR3 coding sequence is TGTGCCAGCAGCCAGGGACAGTGGGGAAATGAAAAACTGTTTTTT. The genes are TRBV6-5 and TRBJ1-4, with TRBD1 identical over 7 bases. With V trimmed by 6 bases and J by 5 bases, 9 bases remained unmatched. The V gene's germline CDR1 is MNHEY and CDR2 SVGAGI. CDR3 length equals 15 residues.

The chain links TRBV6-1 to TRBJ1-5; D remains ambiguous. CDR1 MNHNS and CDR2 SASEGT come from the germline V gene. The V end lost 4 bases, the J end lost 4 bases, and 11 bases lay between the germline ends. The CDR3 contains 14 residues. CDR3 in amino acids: CASSVAGSNQPQHF. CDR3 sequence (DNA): TGTGCCAGCAGTGTGGCAGGCTCTAATCAGCCCCAGCATTTT.

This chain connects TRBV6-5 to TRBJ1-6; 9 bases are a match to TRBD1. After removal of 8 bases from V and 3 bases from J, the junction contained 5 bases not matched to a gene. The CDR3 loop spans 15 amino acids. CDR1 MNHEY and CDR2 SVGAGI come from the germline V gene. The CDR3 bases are TGTGCCAGCGCAAGACAGGGGGTCTATAATTCACCCCTCCACTTT. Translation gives CASARQGVYNSPLHF.

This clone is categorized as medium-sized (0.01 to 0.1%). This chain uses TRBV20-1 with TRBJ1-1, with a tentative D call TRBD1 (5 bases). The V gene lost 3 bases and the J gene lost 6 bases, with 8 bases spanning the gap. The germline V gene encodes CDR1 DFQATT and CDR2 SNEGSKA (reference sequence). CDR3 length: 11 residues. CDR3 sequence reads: CSASDRAEAFF. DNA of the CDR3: TGCAGTGCTAGTGACAGAGCTGAAGCTTTCTTT.

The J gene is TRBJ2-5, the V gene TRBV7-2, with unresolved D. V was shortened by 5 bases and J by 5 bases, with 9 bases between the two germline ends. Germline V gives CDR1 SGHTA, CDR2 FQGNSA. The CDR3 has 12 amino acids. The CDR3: CASSREIETQYF. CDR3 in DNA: TGTGCCAGCAGCCGAGAGATTGAGACCCAGTACTTC.

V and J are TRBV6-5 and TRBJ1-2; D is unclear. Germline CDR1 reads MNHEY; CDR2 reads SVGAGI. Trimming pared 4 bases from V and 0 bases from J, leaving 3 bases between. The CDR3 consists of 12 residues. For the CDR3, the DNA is TGTGCCAGCAGTTCAACTAACTATGGCTACACCTTC. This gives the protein CASSSTNYGYTF.

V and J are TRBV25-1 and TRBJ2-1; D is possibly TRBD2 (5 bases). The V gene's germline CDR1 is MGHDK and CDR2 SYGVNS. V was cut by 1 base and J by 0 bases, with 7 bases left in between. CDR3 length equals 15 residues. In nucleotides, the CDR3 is TGTGCCAGCAGTGAATCTGGGAGCTCCTACAATGAGCAGTTCTTC. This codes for CASSESGSSYNEQFF.

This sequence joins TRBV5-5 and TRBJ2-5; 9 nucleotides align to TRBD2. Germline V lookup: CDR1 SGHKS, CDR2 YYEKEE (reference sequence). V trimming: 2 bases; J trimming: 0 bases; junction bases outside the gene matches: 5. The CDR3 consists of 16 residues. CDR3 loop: CASSFSSGVHQETQYF. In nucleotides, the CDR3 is TGTGCCAGCAGCTTCTCTAGCGGGGTCCACCAAGAGACCCAGTACTTC.

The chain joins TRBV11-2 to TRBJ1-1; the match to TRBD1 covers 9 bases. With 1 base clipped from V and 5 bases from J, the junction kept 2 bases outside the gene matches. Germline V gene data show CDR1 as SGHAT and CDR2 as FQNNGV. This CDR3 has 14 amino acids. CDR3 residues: CASSLGQGGTEAFF. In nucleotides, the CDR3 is TGTGCCAGCAGCTTAGGACAGGGGGGAACTGAAGCTTTCTTT. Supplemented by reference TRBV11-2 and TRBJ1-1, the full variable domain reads EAGVAQSPRYKIIEKRQSVAFWCNPISGHATLYWYQQILGQGPKLLIQFQNNGVVDDSQLPKDRFSAERLKGVDSTLKIQPAKLEDSAVYLCASSLGQGGTEAFFGQGTRLTVV.

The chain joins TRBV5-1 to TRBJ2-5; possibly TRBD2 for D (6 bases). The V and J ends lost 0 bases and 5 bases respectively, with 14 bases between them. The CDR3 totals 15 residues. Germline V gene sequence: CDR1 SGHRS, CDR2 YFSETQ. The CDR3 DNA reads TGCGCCAGCAGCTTGGGAAGTAGCGGAGGGGAGACCCAGTACTTC. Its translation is CASSLGSSGGETQYF.

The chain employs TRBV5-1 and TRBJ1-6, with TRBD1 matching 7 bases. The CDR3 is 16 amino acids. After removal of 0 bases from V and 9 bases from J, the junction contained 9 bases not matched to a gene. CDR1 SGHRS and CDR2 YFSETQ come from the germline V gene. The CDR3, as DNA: TGCGCCAGCAGCTTGGGACAGGGTTCCCTACGTTCACCCCTCCACTTT. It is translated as CASSLGQGSLRSPLHF.

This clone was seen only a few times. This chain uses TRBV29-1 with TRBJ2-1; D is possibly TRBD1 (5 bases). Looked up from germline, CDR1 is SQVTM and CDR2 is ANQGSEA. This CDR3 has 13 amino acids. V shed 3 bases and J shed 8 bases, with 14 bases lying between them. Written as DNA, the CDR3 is TGCAGCGTTGATTTGGGGTGGGGCCATGAGCAGTTCTTC. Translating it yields CSVDLGWGHEQFF.

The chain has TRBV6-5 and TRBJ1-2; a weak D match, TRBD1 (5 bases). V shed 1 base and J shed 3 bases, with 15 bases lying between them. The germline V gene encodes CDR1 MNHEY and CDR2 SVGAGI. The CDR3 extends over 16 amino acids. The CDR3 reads CASSYWTRGADYGYTF. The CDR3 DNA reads TGTGCCAGCAGTTACTGGACGCGGGGCGCGGACTATGGCTACACCTTC.

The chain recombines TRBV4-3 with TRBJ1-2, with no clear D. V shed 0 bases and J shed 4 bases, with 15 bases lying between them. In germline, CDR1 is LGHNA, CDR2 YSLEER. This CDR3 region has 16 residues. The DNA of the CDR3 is TGCGCCAGCAGCCAAGAGTTGCTCACTGCGAGCTATGGCTACACCTTC. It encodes CASSQELLTASYGYTF.

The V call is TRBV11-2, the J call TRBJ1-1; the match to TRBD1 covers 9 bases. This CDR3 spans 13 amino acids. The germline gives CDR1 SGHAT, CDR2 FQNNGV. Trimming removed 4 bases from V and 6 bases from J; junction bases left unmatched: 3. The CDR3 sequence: CASSYTGGPEAFF. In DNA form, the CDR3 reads TGTGCCAGCAGCTATACAGGGGGCCCTGAAGCTTTCTTT.

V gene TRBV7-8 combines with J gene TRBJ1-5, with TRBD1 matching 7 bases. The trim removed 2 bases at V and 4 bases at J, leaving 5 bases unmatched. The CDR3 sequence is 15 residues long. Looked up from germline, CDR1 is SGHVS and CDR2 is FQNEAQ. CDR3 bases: TGTGCCAGCAGCTTAATACAGGGGCTAAATCAGCCCCAGCATTTT. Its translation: CASSLIQGLNQPQHF.

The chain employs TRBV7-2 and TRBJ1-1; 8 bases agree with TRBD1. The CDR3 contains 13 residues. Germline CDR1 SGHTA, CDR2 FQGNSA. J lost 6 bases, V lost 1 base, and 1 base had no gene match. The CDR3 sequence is CASSLVQGAEAFF. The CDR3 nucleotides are TGTGCCAGCAGCTTAGTACAGGGGGCTGAAGCTTTCTTT.

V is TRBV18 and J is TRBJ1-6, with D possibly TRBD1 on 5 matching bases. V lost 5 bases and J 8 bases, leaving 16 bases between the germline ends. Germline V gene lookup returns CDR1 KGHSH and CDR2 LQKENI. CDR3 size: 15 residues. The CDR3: CASSSRGGKDSPLHF. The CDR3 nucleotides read TGTGCCAGCTCATCTCGTGGGGGGAAGGATTCACCCCTCCACTTT.

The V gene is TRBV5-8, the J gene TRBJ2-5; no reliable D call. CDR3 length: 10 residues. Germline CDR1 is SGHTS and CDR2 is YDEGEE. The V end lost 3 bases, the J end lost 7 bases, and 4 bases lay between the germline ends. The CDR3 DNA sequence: TGTGCCAGCAGCTCGGTGACCCAGTACTTC. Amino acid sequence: CASSSVTQYF.